This entry lists 24 T cell receptor beta chains sequenced from one sample in a study of T cell responses to AZD1222 COVID-19 vaccine. TCRdb's table, derived via immunoSEQ multiplex PCR, lists solely in-frame clones and lacks some. The sample yields some 100,000 clones, approximately 84% seen once. The specimen comprised peripheral blood, sampled on day 0 of AZD1222 vaccination. The receptors here all came from an adult in good health.

The chain has TRBV19 and TRBJ1-2; D unresolved. CDR1 and CDR2 from the germline V gene are LNHDA and SQIVND (reference sequence). Deletions cut 7 bases from V and 1 base from J, with 7 bases between. CDR3 size: 12 residues. The CDR3 reads CASKEGNYGYTF. CDR3 DNA: TGTGCCAGTAAGGAGGGTAACTATGGCTACACCTTC.

The V call is TRBV2, the J call TRBJ2-1, with 7 bases that match TRBD2. CDR3 length: 13 amino acids. The germline V gene encodes CDR1 SNHLY and CDR2 FYNNEI. V dropped 6 bases and J dropped 8; count of bases not matched to a gene: 7. DNA for the CDR3: TGTGCCAGCAGGATCCGCGGGAGCCATGAGCAGTTCTTC. Protein product: CASRIRGSHEQFF. Combining the CDR3 with reference TRBV2 and TRBJ2-1 gives the whole variable domain EPEVTQTPSHQVTQMGQEVILRCVPISNHLYFYWYRQILGQKVEFLVSFYNNEISEKSEIFDDQFSVERPDGSNFTLKIRSTKLEDSAMYFCASRIRGSHEQFFGPGTRLTVL.

In regard to this clone: Compared with germline, one end of the junction differs, possibly owing to a read error. The chain's CDR3 is CASSFGTGDGYTF. The CDR3 DNA reads TGTGCCAGCAGTTTCGGGACAGGCGATGGGTACACCTTC. The chain recombines TRBV6-5 with TRBJ1-2; 8 bases agree with TRBD1. The CDR3 loop spans 13 amino acids. Germline V gene sequence: CDR1 MNHEY, CDR2 SVGAGI.

The CDR3 coding sequence is TGCGCCAGCAGCTTGGCCCGAAGGAGGGAGACCCAGTACTTC. This codes for CASSLARRRETQYF. The gene calls are TRBV5-1 and TRBJ2-5; TRBD2 might be the D (5 bases). The CDR3 runs to 14 residues. Germline V gene data show CDR1 as SGHRS and CDR2 as YFSETQ. V gave up 0 bases and J gave up 5 bases, with 11 bases separating them.

The rearrangement joins TRBV10-2 to TRBJ1-5, with 9 bases that match TRBD1. Germline CDR1 reads WSHSY; CDR2 reads SAAADI. This CDR3 is 15 amino acids long. V lost 2 bases to trimming and J lost 6 bases; unmatched junction nucleotides: 5. The CDR3 is CASSEQTGGSQPQHF. In DNA form, the CDR3 reads TGCGCCAGCAGTGAGCAGACAGGGGGTAGTCAGCCCCAGCATTTT.

V is TRBV5-6 and J is TRBJ1-2; TRBD1 matches 8 bases. Germline assignment: CDR1 SGHDT and CDR2 YYEEEE. The CDR3 length is 13 residues. The V and J ends lost 5 bases and 4 bases, in that order; junction bases with no gene match: 4. This chain's CDR3 is CASSRQGSYGYTF. The CDR3 DNA sequence: TGTGCCAGCAGTCGACAGGGGAGCTATGGCTACACCTTC. Combining the CDR3 with reference TRBV5-6 and TRBJ1-2 gives the whole variable domain DAGVTQSPTHLIKTRGQQVTLRCSPKSGHDTVSWYQQALGQGPQFIFQYYEEEERQRGNFPDRFSGHQFPNYSSELNVNALLLGDSALYLCASSRQGSYGYTFGSGTRLTVV.

The chain has TRBV6-5 and TRBJ2-7; a weak D match, TRBD1 (6 bases). This CDR3 has 14 amino acids. V gave up 7 bases and J gave up 0 bases, with 13 bases separating them. Germline CDR1 MNHEY, CDR2 SVGAGI. Here the CDR3 reads CASKRTVSSYEQYF. The CDR3 DNA reads TGTGCCAGCAAGAGGACAGTAAGCTCCTACGAGCAGTACTTC.

The genes are TRBV7-9 and TRBJ2-5; D not certain. This CDR3 is 13 amino acids long. V lost 5 bases and J lost 4, with 11 bases in between. Looked up from germline, CDR1 is SEHNR and CDR2 is FQNEAQ (reference sequence). The CDR3 region has the DNA TGTGCCAGCAGCCTAGACATGGGAGAGACCCAGTACTTC. Translated: CASSLDMGETQYF. The complete variable domain, with remaining parts taken from reference TRBV7-9 and TRBJ2-5, reads DTGVSQNPRHKITKRGQNVTFRCDPISEHNRLYWYRQTLGQGPEFLTYFQNEAQLEKSRLLSDRFSAERPKGSFSTLEIQRTEQGDSAMYLCASSLDMGETQYFGPGTRLLVL.

In DNA, the CDR3 is TGCGCCAGCAGCCCGGGGGCCGATTACCATGGCTACACCTTC. Translating it yields CASSPGADYHGYTF. The rearrangement uses TRBV5-1 and TRBJ1-2; weak D call: TRBD1 (6 bases). The length of the CDR3 is 14 residues. With 4 bases removed from V and 6 bases from J, the gap between germline ends came to 16 bases. Germline CDR1 is SGHRS and CDR2 is YFSETQ.

This chain uses TRBV9 with TRBJ2-1; 7 nucleotides agree with TRBD2. In germline, CDR1 is SGDLS, CDR2 YYNGEE. The CDR3 runs to 12 residues. The V gene end was trimmed by 8 bases and the J gene end by 7 bases; junction bases not matched to a gene: 6. The CDR3 region has the DNA TGTGCCAGTACTAGCGCGAAAAATGAGCAGTTCTTC. Its protein product is CASTSAKNEQFF.

The chain recombines TRBV18 with TRBJ2-5, with no clear D. This CDR3 region has 13 residues. In germline, CDR1 is KGHSH, CDR2 LQKENI. V lost 4 bases to trimming and J lost 4 bases, with 10 bases between them. CDR3 amino acids: CASSQSHGETQYF. DNA of the CDR3: TGTGCCAGCTCACAGAGTCACGGAGAGACCCAGTACTTC. Full variable domain (missing parts from reference TRBV18 and TRBJ2-5): NAGVMQNPRHLVRRRGQEARLRCSPMKGHSHVYWYRQLPEEGLKFMVYLQKENIIDESGMPKERFSAEFPKEGPSILRIQQVVRGDSAAYFCASSQSHGETQYFGPGTRLLVL.

The rearrangement links TRBV5-1 to TRBJ1-5; D is possibly TRBD1 (5 bases). V shed 4 bases and J shed 4 bases, with 9 bases lying between them. CDR3 length: 13 residues. The germline gives CDR1 SGHRS, CDR2 YFSETQ. CDR3 protein: CASSKGSNQPQHF. Here the CDR3 DNA reads TGCGCCAGCAGCAAGGGGTCAAATCAGCCCCAGCATTTT.

This clone was detected a few times. The chain combines TRBV27 with TRBJ2-4, with unresolved D. Germline V gene lookup returns CDR1 MNHEY and CDR2 SMNVEV (reference sequence). CDR3 length: 15 amino acids. Trimming removed 3 bases from V and 1 base from J, with 10 bases in between. Written as DNA, the CDR3 is TGTGCCAGCAGTTTTATAACAGAGGCCAAAAACATTCAGTACTTC. Its protein is CASSFITEAKNIQYF.

The V call is TRBV6-2 or TRBV6-3, the J call TRBJ2-5, with no clear D. V was clipped by 2 bases and J by 1 base, with 11 bases between them. Germline V gene lookup returns CDR1 MNHEY and CDR2 SVGEGT. This CDR3 has 15 residues. The CDR3 spells CASSYDHSGQETQYF. DNA of the CDR3: TGTGCCAGCAGTTACGACCACTCGGGCCAAGAGACCCAGTACTTC.

J is TRBJ1-1 and V is TRBV6-1; TRBD1 matches at 9 bases. Trimming took 1 base from V and 7 from J; bases not matched to a gene: 7. CDR3 length: 15 amino acids. Germline lookup yields CDR1 MNHNS and CDR2 SASEGT. The DNA of the CDR3 is TGTGCCAGCAGTGAAGGGGGGACAGGGTTTATTGAAGCTTTCTTT. This gives the protein CASSEGGTGFIEAFF.

The J gene is TRBJ1-6, the V gene TRBV7-9, with 12 bases that match TRBD1. CDR1 is SEHNR, CDR2 FQNEAQ, per germline (reference sequence). The length of the CDR3 is 18 residues. The J segment lost 7 bases and the V segment lost 6 bases, leaving 13 bases of the junction unmatched. Here the CDR3 reads CASRRGTGGPLGNSPLHF. In DNA, the CDR3 is TGTGCCAGCAGGCGTGGGACAGGGGGCCCCCTAGGAAATTCACCCCTCCACTTT.

This chain joins TRBV3-1 (or the pseudogene TRBV3-2) and TRBJ2-2; no reliable D call. Trimming cost V 0 bases and J 6 bases, with 11 bases left between them. The germline CDR1 and CDR2 sequences are LGHDT and YNNKEL (reference sequence). This CDR3 has 15 residues. Written as DNA, the CDR3 is TGTGCCAGCAGCCAAGATCTTGTTGGGGCCGGGGAGCTGTTTTTT. As protein: CASSQDLVGAGELFF.

The chain employs TRBV5-1 and TRBJ2-2, with 15 positions matching TRBD2. V was clipped by 3 bases and J by 8 bases; unmatched bases: 5. CDR3 length: 16 residues. The germline V gene has CDR1 SGHRS and CDR2 YFSETQ. The CDR3 DNA sequence: TGCGCCAGCAGCTGGGGACTAGCGGGAGGAACTGGGGAGCTGTTTTTT. It yields the protein CASSWGLAGGTGELFF.

This clone was seen a handful of times. The genes are TRBV5-6 and TRBJ2-1; D is ambiguous. The CDR3 has 14 residues. CDR1 is SGHDT, CDR2 YYEEEE, per germline. Trimming cost V 4 bases and J 3 bases, with 11 bases left between them. The CDR3 region has the DNA TGTGCCAGCAGCAAAGATCGGTACTACAATGAGCAGTTCTTC. Protein sequence: CASSKDRYYNEQFF. Based on the CDR3 plus reference TRBV5-6 and TRBJ2-1, the full variable domain is DAGVTQSPTHLIKTRGQQVTLRCSPKSGHDTVSWYQQALGQGPQFIFQYYEEEERQRGNFPDRFSGHQFPNYSSELNVNALLLGDSALYLCASSKDRYYNEQFFGPGTRLTVL.

The DNA for the CDR3 is TGTGCCAGTAGTATCGGTGGGCTGAGCACAGATACGCAGTATTTT. Its protein product is CASSIGGLSTDTQYF. The rearrangement links TRBV19 to TRBJ2-3; D gene unclear. V gave up 3 bases and J gave up 0 bases, with 10 bases separating them. CDR1 and CDR2 from the germline V gene are LNHDA and SQIVND (reference sequence). This CDR3 contains 15 residues.

The chain employs TRBV27 and TRBJ1-4, with a tentative D call TRBD1 (5 bases). The ends were cut back, 5 bases at V and 3 bases at J, with 16 bases in the middle. The CDR3 has 16 residues. Germline V CDR1 and CDR2: MNHEY, SMNVEV (reference sequence). This CDR3 is CASSLYRSSANEKLFF. CDR3 in DNA: TGTGCCAGCAGTCTCTACAGGTCGTCGGCTAATGAAAAACTGTTTTTT.

This clone was seen a single time. The genes are TRBV7-2 and TRBJ1-2, with D maybe TRBD1 (5 bases). Germline assignment: CDR1 SGHTA and CDR2 FQGNSA. V dropped 2 bases and J dropped 3 bases, with 13 bases sitting between them. This CDR3 is built from 15 residues. This chain's CDR3 is CASSLPPAGHYGYTF. CDR3 coding DNA: TGTGCCAGCAGCTTACCCCCTGCAGGGCACTATGGCTACACCTTC.

CDR3 amino acids: CSVEDRNYGYTF. The CDR3 DNA reads TGCAGCGTTGAGGACAGAAACTATGGCTACACCTTC. V gene TRBV29-1 combines with J gene TRBJ1-2, with D possibly being TRBD1 (6 bases). The V and J ends lost 3 bases and 2 bases respectively, with 7 bases between them. The CDR3 loop spans 12 amino acids. Germline V gives CDR1 SQVTM, CDR2 ANQGSEA.

The chain joins TRBV28 to TRBJ2-7; 14 bases are shared with TRBD2. This CDR3 has 15 residues. The V gene's germline CDR1 is MDHEN and CDR2 SYDVKM. The V segment lost 6 bases and the J segment 3 bases; nucleotides outside the gene matches: 4. In nucleotides, the CDR3 is TGTGCCAGCAGACTCGGGACTAGCGGGAGCTACGAGCAGTACTTC. Translating it yields CASRLGTSGSYEQYF.